The 16 T cell receptor beta chains in this list originate from one sample, sequenced in a study of blood T cells in healthy people across ages. The authors ran a second PCR of about 7 to 12 cycles using a sample-barcoded 5' primer and a J-beta primer mix. One entry per CDR3 protein results from TCRdb running MiXCR on the 5' RACE reads. The table records roughly 800,000 distinct CDR3 sequences, roughly 60% of them present only once. Sequences were obtained from blood. Every receptor here comes from a man aged 30 to 39 in good health.

The V and J genes are TRBV4-3 and TRBJ2-1; TRBD1 is a possible D gene (5 bases). Germline V CDR1 and CDR2: LGHNA, YSLEER. This CDR3 comprises 14 residues. Trimming took off 0 bases at V and 8 bases at J, with 11 bases between the two ends. For the CDR3, the DNA is TGCGCCAGCAGCCAAGAGCCAGGGATGTATGAGCAGTTCTTC. This gives the protein CASSQEPGMYEQFF.

The rearrangement joins TRBV6-5 to TRBJ2-6; D uncertain. Between the trimmed V and J ends, which lost 4 bases and 5 bases, there was a span of 12 bases. Germline CDR1 is MNHEY and CDR2 is SVGAGI. The CDR3 covers 15 residues. The CDR3 DNA follows: TGTGCCAGCAGTTTATCCCGGGCTCGGGCCAACGTCCTGACTTTC. It encodes CASSLSRARANVLTF.

This clonotype has just one count. Germline and junction disagree at one end, which may indicate a read error. This chain joins TRBV4-1 and TRBJ2-6; D could derive from TRBD1 or TRBD2 (5 bases each). Germline CDR1 reads MGHRA; CDR2 reads YSYEKL. This CDR3 has 13 residues. CDR3 nucleotide sequence: TGCGCCAGCAGGGGGGTTGGGGCCAACGTCCCGACTTTC. It specifies CASRGVGANVPTF.

There are a few counts of this clonotype. The chain is built from TRBV7-2 and TRBJ2-1; 13 bases agree with TRBD2. Unmatched junction bases numbered 4, after V lost 5 bases and J lost 6 bases. CDR1 is SGHTA and CDR2 is FQGNSA in the germline V gene. The CDR3 contains 15 residues. The CDR3 loop is CASSIGTSGVNEQFF. CDR3 in DNA: TGTGCCAGCAGCATCGGGACTAGCGGGGTCAATGAGCAGTTCTTC.

The genes are TRBV4-3 and TRBJ2-1, with a possible D match to TRBD2 (6 bases). The CDR3 has 16 residues. V was pared by 1 base and J by 4 bases, with 14 bases between. The germline V gene encodes CDR1 LGHNA and CDR2 YSLEER. This CDR3 reads CASSQAIAAKYNEQFF. For the CDR3, the DNA is TGCGCCAGCAGCCAAGCGATAGCGGCAAAGTACAATGAGCAGTTCTTC.

The rearrangement links TRBV6-2 or TRBV6-3 to TRBJ2-1; D gene unclear. V was clipped by 6 bases and J by 15 bases, with 21 bases between them. The CDR3 has 13 residues. The V gene's germline CDR1 is MNHEY and CDR2 SVGEGT. CDR3 residues: CASSLGLGRLAFF. The CDR3 region has the DNA TGTGCCAGCAGCTTGGGTTTAGGCAGGTTGGCGTTCTTC.

This chain uses TRBV5-1 with TRBJ2-3, with D perhaps matching TRBD1 or TRBD2 (6 bases each). Trimming pared 4 bases from V and 5 bases from J, leaving 17 bases between. Germline loops: CDR1 SGHRS, CDR2 YFSETQ. The CDR3 is 15 amino acids. The CDR3 DNA follows: TGCGCCAGCAGCCCACCGGGGGCATGGATAGATACGCAGTATTTT. Translation: CASSPPGAWIDTQYF.

The chain couples TRBV7-9 to TRBJ2-5, with D maybe TRBD1 (7 bases). Trimming shortened V by 2 bases and J by 4 bases, and 17 bases separated the two germline ends. CDR3 length: 16 residues. The germline CDR1 and CDR2 sequences are SEHNR and FQNEAQ (reference sequence). The CDR3 region is CASSLIGPGGGETQYF. CDR3 in DNA: TGTGCCAGCAGCTTAATTGGGCCAGGGGGAGGAGAGACCCAGTACTTC.

A remark on this clonotype: At one end, the junction sequence differs from germline, possibly due to a read error. The rearrangement joins TRBV12-3 or TRBV12-4 to TRBJ2-6, with a tentative D call TRBD1 (7 bases). This CDR3 spans 17 amino acids. CDR3: CASRVDRDFSGANVLTF. CDR3 bases: TGTGCCAGCAGAGTAGACAGGGACTTCTCTGGGGCCAATGTCCTGACTTTC.

The chain carries TRBV29-1 and TRBJ2-2, with D possibly TRBD1 on 5 matching bases. The germline V and J ends were trimmed by 4 bases and 1 base, with 10 bases remaining between them. The CDR3 is made up of 14 amino acids. The V gene's germline CDR1 is SQVTM and CDR2 ANQGSEA. CDR3 DNA sequence: TGCAGCGTTGTGCGGCAGGGGAACACCGGGGAGCTGTTTTTT. It codes for CSVVRQGNTGELFF.

CDR3 sequence (DNA): TGTGCCAGCAGCGGTGGAAGAGAGTTGTCCTACGAGCAGTACTTC. Its protein product is CASSGGRELSYEQYF. The J gene is TRBJ2-4, the V gene TRBV27; D not resolved. The J call is in doubt because the DNA end fits TRBJ2-7 better. Germline V gene data show CDR1 as MNHEY and CDR2 as SMNVEV (reference sequence). This CDR3 is 15 amino acids long.

This chain uses TRBV6-2 or TRBV6-3 with TRBJ1-2; D uncertain. V lost 7 bases and J lost 0, with 21 bases in between. The CDR3 length is 17 residues. Germline loops: CDR1 MNHEY, CDR2 SVGEGT. CDR3 residues: CASTNPPPGGSNYGYTF. The DNA of the CDR3 is TGTGCCAGCACCAACCCCCCTCCAGGAGGCTCTAACTATGGCTACACCTTC.

This chain joins TRBV5-1 and TRBJ2-5; D may correspond to TRBD1 or TRBD2 (5 bases each). The CDR3 consists of 14 residues. Deletions cut 4 bases from V and 0 bases from J, with 10 bases between. Germline V gene sequence: CDR1 SGHRS, CDR2 YFSETQ. CDR3 amino acids: CASSPWGNQETQYF. The CDR3 bases are TGCGCCAGCAGCCCGTGGGGGAACCAAGAGACCCAGTACTTC. Looking up the rest from reference TRBV5-1 and TRBJ2-5 gives the full variable domain: KAGVTQTPRYLIKTRGQQVTLSCSPISGHRSVSWYQQTPGQGLQFLFEYFSETQRNKGNFPGRFSGRQFSNSRSEMNVSTLELGDSALYLCASSPWGNQETQYFGPGTRLLVL.

The chain has TRBV29-1 and TRBJ2-7, with D possibly being TRBD1 (5 bases). Deletions cut 7 bases from V and 3 bases from J, with 10 bases between. This CDR3 is 11 amino acids long. In germline, CDR1 is SQVTM, CDR2 ANQGSEA. The CDR3 DNA reads TGCAGCGCCCAGGGTGTCTACGAGCAGTACTTC. Amino acids: CSAQGVYEQYF.

Remarks on this clonotype: This sequence may be a read error, since a much larger clone differs from it by one base. The chain couples TRBV12-3 or TRBV12-4 to TRBJ2-1; 8 bases line up with TRBD1. The CDR3 spans 17 residues. Germline trimming cut 7 bases from V and 3 bases from J; bases unmatched to any gene: 14. CDR3: CASTIRQGRGNYNEQFF. CDR3 DNA: TGTGCCAGCACCATAAGACAGGGGAGAGGAAACTACAATGAGCAGTTCTTC.

The chain links TRBV15 to TRBJ1-1, with 7 bases lining up with TRBD1. The V gene's germline CDR1 is LNHNV and CDR2 YYDKDF (reference sequence). With V trimmed by 8 bases and J by 5 bases, 8 bases remained unmatched. This CDR3 contains 13 residues. The CDR3 sequence: CATGEGAPTEAFF. The CDR3 bases are TGTGCCACCGGGGAGGGGGCGCCTACTGAAGCTTTCTTT.